These T cell receptor beta chains were read from a single sample in a study of cytomegalovirus exposure and HLA in healthy donors. Clones were sequenced by immunoSEQ multiplex PCR, and TCRdb holds only the in-frame ones, with some missing. The repertoire holds some 320,000 clones, with about 90% as singletons. The sequenced sample was PBMCs. These receptor sequences come from a woman aged 25 to 45 in good health and CMV-seropositive. Both conserved end residues are part of each CDR3. The order of the fields is V gene, CDR3 protein.

V gene: TRBV11-2
CDR3 protein: CASSSGGKAYEQYF

V gene: TRBV5-6
CDR3 protein: CASSLPFPTGGAYYGYTF

V gene: TRBV27
CDR3 protein: CASSHGPSGSHGYTF

V gene: TRBV5-6
CDR3 protein: CASRIAGGPLFF

V gene: TRBV9
CDR3 protein: CASSLRLAGVNEQFF

V gene: TRBV6-5
CDR3 protein: CASWRLETEAFF

V gene: TRBV25-1
CDR3 protein: CASSEYPSGRNNEQFF

V gene: TRBV6-5
CDR3 protein: CASSPDGGSNQPQHF

V gene: TRBV10-3
CDR3 protein: CAIRPGTSGIETQYF

V gene: TRBV5-4
CDR3 protein: CASSSQAGATNEQYF

V gene: TRBV6-1
CDR3 protein: CASSEVVDQETQYF

V gene: TRBV2
CDR3 protein: CASSWGPSYEQYF

V gene: TRBV6-1
CDR3 protein: CASSERGDRMYEQYF

V gene: TRBV10-3
CDR3 protein: CAISVAGTGGQETQYF

V gene: TRBV7-9
CDR3 protein: CASSSRVGNTIYF

V gene: TRBV27
CDR3 protein: CASSLRAGAAYEQYF

V gene: TRBV15
CDR3 protein: CATSRDKADAYEQYF

V gene: TRBV19
CDR3 protein: CASSAYRDPYNEQFF

V gene: TRBV7-8
CDR3 protein: CASSLRGGGAIDTQYF

V gene: TRBV7-2
CDR3 protein: CASSLAALISF

V gene: TRBV9
CDR3 protein: CASSVTGAGNTIYF

V gene: TRBV6-1
CDR3 protein: CASSGGQANYGYTF

V gene: TRBV5-4
CDR3 protein: CASSLTQSPLHF

V gene: TRBV4-3
CDR3 protein: CASSQGKWRAPNTGELFF

V gene: TRBV6-6
CDR3 protein: CASSPLWTGDEQYF

V gene: TRBV5-4
CDR3 protein: CASSDHRGSGYGYTF

V gene: TRBV6-6
CDR3 protein: CASSEGLSQYF

V gene: TRBV28
CDR3 protein: CASVESRQGYGYTF

V gene: TRBV5-1
CDR3 protein: CASSYTGGSNYGYTF

V gene: TRBV7-2
CDR3 protein: CAIKGTGGNSPLHF

V gene: TRBV4-2
CDR3 protein: CASSQDSGTSGYPDEQFF

V gene: TRBV9
CDR3 protein: CASSSSGTEYYGYTF

V gene: TRBV6-5
CDR3 protein: CASSYSRDSAYEQYF

V gene: TRBV2
CDR3 protein: CASSSGIGPGELFF

V gene: TRBV5-1
CDR3 protein: CASTPEATPYEQYF

V gene: TRBV7-9
CDR3 protein: CASSSWTGEAYGYTF

V gene: TRBV6-5
CDR3 protein: CASSIGTEQETQYF

V gene: TRBV15
CDR3 protein: CATSRGALSGGTNEKLFF

V gene: TRBV4-3
CDR3 protein: CASSQDLVTSVPDTQYF

V gene: TRBV9
CDR3 protein: CASSLRTSGSYYNEQFF

V gene: TRBV5-1
CDR3 protein: CASSLGAGTGAFYEQYF

V gene: TRBV18
CDR3 protein: CASSPLGGTDTQYF

V gene: TRBV19
CDR3 protein: CASSVNGYSNQPQHF

V gene: TRBV5-4
CDR3 protein: CASSFRTGELFF